Listed below are T cell receptor beta chains from one sample, sequenced in a study of T cell changes during pregnancy in multiple sclerosis. Produced via immunoSEQ multiplex PCR; TCRdb's table is partial and in-frame only. The table lists some 60,000 clones, about 92% of them singletons. Here the sequenced sample was peripheral blood, taken in the first trimester of pregnancy. The receptors come from a female donor with multiple sclerosis, enrolled in a pregnancy study. The CDR3 runs from the conserved cysteine through the conserved F or W. D genes are given only for firm matches. The size field is filled for only some rows; it gives once, few, many or a size class.

abundance: .
v_gene: TRBV21-1
d_gene: .
j_gene: TRBJ1-6
CDR3aa: CASSKAGRPVLSSYNSPLHF
CDR3nt: TGTGCCAGCAGCAAAGCGGGCAGGCCCGTACTTAGCTCCTATAATTCACCCCTCCACTTT

abundance: .
v_gene: TRBV7-2
d_gene: .
j_gene: TRBJ2-1
CDR3aa: CASNRILQPKRSYNEQFF
CDR3nt: TGTGCCAGCAACAGAATCCTTCAGCCGAAACGCTCCTACAATGAGCAGTTCTTC

abundance: .
v_gene: TRBV7-2
d_gene: .
j_gene: TRBJ1-1
CDR3aa: CASSFGGITEAFF
CDR3nt: TGTGCCAGCAGCTTTGGAGGGATCACTGAAGCTTTCTTT

abundance: .
v_gene: TRBV2
d_gene: TRBD2
j_gene: TRBJ2-3
CDR3aa: CASSDVRLADFTDTQYF
CDR3nt: TGTGCCAGCAGTGATGTCCGGCTAGCGGACTTCACAGATACGCAGTATTTT

abundance: .
v_gene: TRBV7-2
d_gene: .
j_gene: TRBJ1-5
CDR3aa: CASSTHRDQPQHF
CDR3nt: TGTGCCAGCAGTACTCACAGGGACCAGCCCCAGCATTTT

abundance: .
v_gene: TRBV7-3
d_gene: TRBD2
j_gene: TRBJ2-1
CDR3aa: CASSEKAGGAWVYNEQFF
CDR3nt: TGTGCCAGCAGCGAAAAAGCGGGGGGGGCGTGGGTATACAATGAGCAGTTCTTC

abundance: .
v_gene: TRBV7-9
d_gene: .
j_gene: TRBJ2-1
CDR3aa: CASSPWGGAGNEQFF
CDR3nt: TGTGCCAGCAGCCCTTGGGGGGGGGCGGGAAATGAGCAGTTCTTC

abundance: .
v_gene: TRBV7-3
d_gene: TRBD1
j_gene: TRBJ1-1
CDR3aa: CASSPLAGGFTEAFF
CDR3nt: TGTGCCAGCAGCCCCCTTGCAGGGGGCTTCACTGAAGCTTTCTTT

abundance: .
v_gene: TRBV28
d_gene: .
j_gene: TRBJ1-1
CDR3aa: CASSPFTEAFF
CDR3nt: TGTGCCAGCAGTCCGTTTACTGAAGCTTTCTTT

abundance: .
v_gene: TRBV23-1
d_gene: .
j_gene: TRBJ2-7
CDR3aa: CASSQSDSRFSYEQYF
CDR3nt: TGCGCCAGCAGTCAATCGGACAGCCGCTTCTCCTACGAGCAGTACTTC

abundance: .
v_gene: TRBV19
d_gene: .
j_gene: TRBJ2-1
CDR3aa: CASSIVNSPPYNEQFF
CDR3nt: TGTGCCAGTAGTATAGTGAACAGCCCCCCCTACAATGAGCAGTTCTTC

abundance: .
v_gene: TRBV2
d_gene: TRBD1
j_gene: TRBJ1-2
CDR3aa: CASSGDRGEYGYTF
CDR3nt: TGTGCCAGCAGTGGGGACAGGGGCGAGTATGGCTACACCTTC

abundance: .
v_gene: TRBV19
d_gene: .
j_gene: TRBJ2-7
CDR3aa: CASGVALSSYEQYF
CDR3nt: TGTGCCAGCGGGGTTGCCTTAAGCTCCTACGAGCAGTACTTC

abundance: once
v_gene: TRBV30
d_gene: TRBD1
j_gene: TRBJ2-3
CDR3aa: CAWTAGTGTFHTQYF
CDR3nt: TGTGCCTGGACTGCCGGGACAGGGACGTTTCATACGCAGTATTTT

abundance: .
v_gene: TRBV13
d_gene: .
j_gene: TRBJ2-7
CDR3aa: CASSLPPSEQYF
CDR3nt: TGTGCCAGCAGCTTACCCCCTAGCGAGCAGTACTTC

abundance: once
v_gene: TRBV5-6
d_gene: .
j_gene: TRBJ2-2
CDR3aa: CASIRTWGQGNTGELFF
CDR3nt: TGTGCCAGCATCCGGACATGGGGCCAGGGGAACACCGGGGAGCTGTTTTTT

abundance: .
v_gene: TRBV6-5
d_gene: .
j_gene: TRBJ1-1
CDR3aa: CASSPDPQGLAFF
CDR3nt: TGTGCCAGCAGCCCCGACCCCCAGGGGTTGGCTTTCTTT

abundance: .
v_gene: TRBV11-1
d_gene: .
j_gene: TRBJ1-1
CDR3aa: CASSFGRATEAFF
CDR3nt: TGTGCCAGCAGCTTTGGGAGGGCCACTGAAGCTTTCTTT

abundance: .
v_gene: TRBV4-3
d_gene: .
j_gene: TRBJ1-1
CDR3aa: CASSQEYRTLNTEAFF
CDR3nt: TGCGCCAGCAGCCAAGAATATCGGACACTGAACACTGAAGCTTTCTTT

abundance: .
v_gene: TRBV6-6
d_gene: TRBD2
j_gene: TRBJ2-7
CDR3aa: CASSRTRSYEQYF
CDR3nt: TGTGCCAGCAGCCGGACTAGATCCTACGAGCAGTACTTC

abundance: .
v_gene: TRBV5-4
d_gene: .
j_gene: TRBJ1-2
CDR3aa: CASSQTGNYGYTF
CDR3nt: TGTGCCAGCAGCCAAACAGGGAACTATGGCTACACCTTC

abundance: .
v_gene: TRBV10-3
d_gene: TRBD1
j_gene: TRBJ1-6
CDR3aa: CAISESGGTGESPLHF
CDR3nt: TGTGCCATCAGTGAGTCGGGGGGGACAGGGGAATCACCCCTCCACTTT

abundance: .
v_gene: TRBV4-1
d_gene: TRBD1
j_gene: TRBJ1-6
CDR3aa: CASSPTGSNSPLHF
CDR3nt: TGCGCCAGCAGCCCGACAGGGTCTAATTCACCCCTCCACTTT

abundance: .
v_gene: TRBV5-1
d_gene: TRBD1
j_gene: TRBJ1-6
CDR3aa: CASSLEGARGTYNSPLHF
CDR3nt: TGCGCCAGCAGCTTGGAGGGGGCGCGGGGCACCTATAATTCACCCCTCCACTTT

abundance: .
v_gene: TRBV5-1
d_gene: .
j_gene: TRBJ2-7
CDR3aa: CASSVGLMEQYF
CDR3nt: TGCGCCAGCAGCGTCGGACTAATGGAGCAGTACTTC

abundance: .
v_gene: TRBV25-1
d_gene: .
j_gene: TRBJ1-1
CDR3aa: CASSATSGRGTEAFF
CDR3nt: TGTGCCAGCAGTGCTACCTCTGGGAGGGGCACTGAAGCTTTCTTT

abundance: .
v_gene: TRBV18
d_gene: .
j_gene: TRBJ1-4
CDR3aa: CASSPRHEEKLFF
CDR3nt: TGTGCCAGCTCACCTCGACACGAAGAAAAACTGTTTTTT

abundance: .
v_gene: TRBV11-3
d_gene: TRBD2
j_gene: TRBJ2-1
CDR3aa: CASSGTRTHTYNEQFF
CDR3nt: TGTGCCAGCAGCGGGACTAGGACCCACACCTACAATGAGCAGTTCTTC

abundance: many
v_gene: TRBV4-1
d_gene: .
j_gene: TRBJ1-2
CDR3aa: CASSHRGQDGYTF
CDR3nt: TGCGCCAGCAGCCACAGGGGTCAAGATGGCTACACCTTC

abundance: .
v_gene: TRBV7-2
d_gene: TRBD1
j_gene: TRBJ1-5
CDR3aa: CASRGQSNQPQHF
CDR3nt: TGTGCCAGCAGGGGACAGAGCAATCAGCCCCAGCATTTT

abundance: .
v_gene: TRBV5-4
d_gene: TRBD2
j_gene: TRBJ2-3
CDR3aa: CASSSKRGGIDTQYF
CDR3nt: TGTGCCAGCAGCTCTAAGCGGGGGGGGATAGATACGCAGTATTTT

abundance: once
v_gene: TRBV5-4
d_gene: TRBD1
j_gene: TRBJ2-6
CDR3aa: CASSGQAWANVLTF
CDR3nt: TGTGCCAGCAGCGGACAGGCCTGGGCCAACGTCCTGACTTTC

abundance: .
v_gene: TRBV5-5
d_gene: .
j_gene: TRBJ1-5
CDR3aa: CASSSVIGQSNQPQHF
CDR3nt: TGTGCCAGCAGCTCGGTCATCGGACAAAGCAATCAGCCCCAGCATTTT

abundance: .
v_gene: TRBV4-3
d_gene: .
j_gene: TRBJ1-3
CDR3aa: CASSQDWGQGGNTIYF
CDR3nt: TGCGCCAGCAGCCAAGATTGGGGGCAAGGTGGAAACACCATATATTTT

abundance: .
v_gene: TRBV27
d_gene: .
j_gene: TRBJ1-2
CDR3aa: CASSLQGTEGYTF
CDR3nt: TGTGCCAGCAGTCTACAGGGTACTGAGGGCTACACCTTC

abundance: .
v_gene: TRBV4-2
d_gene: .
j_gene: TRBJ2-5
CDR3aa: CASSHLRGGVETQYF
CDR3nt: TGTGCCAGCAGCCACCTTAGGGGGGGGGTGGAGACCCAGTACTTC

abundance: .
v_gene: TRBV5-4
d_gene: TRBD1
j_gene: TRBJ2-5
CDR3aa: CASSLFQGVGETQYF
CDR3nt: TGTGCCAGCAGCTTGTTCCAGGGGGTAGGGGAGACCCAGTACTTC

abundance: .
v_gene: TRBV2
d_gene: TRBD1
j_gene: TRBJ1-2
CDR3aa: CASRVPSPGGGYTF
CDR3nt: TGTGCCAGCAGAGTCCCTTCCCCAGGGGGCGGCTACACCTTC

abundance: .
v_gene: TRBV6-5
d_gene: TRBD2
j_gene: TRBJ2-4
CDR3aa: CASSYAVAGGRWYF
CDR3nt: TGTGCCAGCAGTTACGCGGTAGCGGGGGGGCGTTGGTACTTC

abundance: .
v_gene: TRBV19
d_gene: TRBD1
j_gene: TRBJ1-1
CDR3aa: CASSIQGVGTEAFF
CDR3nt: TGTGCCAGTAGTATCCAGGGGGTAGGGACTGAAGCTTTCTTT

abundance: .
v_gene: TRBV7-2
d_gene: TRBD2
j_gene: TRBJ2-3
CDR3aa: CASSLVGAGGTDTQYF
CDR3nt: TGTGCCAGCAGCTTAGTGGGAGCGGGGGGAACAGATACGCAGTATTTT

abundance: .
v_gene: TRBV30
d_gene: TRBD2
j_gene: TRBJ2-1
CDR3aa: CAWSVQRTSGSYNEQFF
CDR3nt: TGTGCCTGGAGTGTACAACGGACTAGCGGTTCCTACAATGAGCAGTTCTTC

abundance: .
v_gene: TRBV5-8
d_gene: .
j_gene: TRBJ1-1
CDR3aa: CASSIYRGTFF
CDR3nt: TGTGCCAGCAGCATCTATCGGGGGACTTTCTTT

abundance: .
v_gene: TRBV14
d_gene: TRBD1
j_gene: TRBJ1-2
CDR3aa: CASSQMDRRYGYTF
CDR3nt: TGTGCCAGCAGCCAGATGGACAGGAGATATGGCTACACCTTC